The clone carrying this T cell receptor beta chain appeared many times. This specimen belongs to a study of spatial heterogeneity in lung cancer. Time point in this sample: sample taken at primary tumor resection. Samples were obtained from around 73 donors, all untreated early-stage non-small cell lung cancer patients. One entry per CDR3 protein results from TCRdb running MiXCR on the 5' RACE reads. This table holds about 39,000 distinct CDR3 sequences, around 3.3% found once. The clonotype originates from a male donor with early-stage non-small cell lung cancer. Here the sequenced sample was normal lung tissue next to the tumor, taken at surgery.

CDR3 nucleotides: TGTGCCAGCAGCCCCGGGTTTGGCCTGTTTTTT. Its protein is CASSPGFGLFF. J is TRBJ1-4 and V is TRBV3-1; D gene unclear. V lost 4 bases to trimming and J lost 14 bases, with 11 bases between them. This CDR3 region has 11 residues. Germline CDR1 and CDR2: LGHDT and YNNKEL (reference sequence).